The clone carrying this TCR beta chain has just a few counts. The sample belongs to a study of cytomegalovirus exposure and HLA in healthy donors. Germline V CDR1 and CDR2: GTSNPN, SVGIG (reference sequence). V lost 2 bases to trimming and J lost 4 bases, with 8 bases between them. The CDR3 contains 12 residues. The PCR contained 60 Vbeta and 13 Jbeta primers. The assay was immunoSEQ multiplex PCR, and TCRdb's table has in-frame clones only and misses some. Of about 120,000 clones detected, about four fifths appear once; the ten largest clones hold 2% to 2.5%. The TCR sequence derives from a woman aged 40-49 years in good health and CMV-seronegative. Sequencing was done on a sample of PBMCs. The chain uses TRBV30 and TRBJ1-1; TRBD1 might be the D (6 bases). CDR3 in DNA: TGTGCCTGGAGTACAGGGTTCACTGAAGCTTTCTTT. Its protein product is CAWSTGFTEAFF.